Below, one T cell receptor (beta chain) is given with its context. Only a few counts were recorded for this clonotype. No cognate antigen has been identified for it. Base-call qualities are not available, and no considerably larger clone is one nucleotide away. The data were taken from a study of blood T cells in healthy people across ages (dated by TCRdb to about 2015). The study in broad terms: In model experiments, template switching captured roughly one uniquely barcoded TCR beta cDNA molecule for every two T cells. To avoid experimental bias, donors of different ages were distributed randomly across sequencing lanes. The study measured age-related changes in TCR beta repertoire diversity using deep sequencing normalized with unique cDNA molecular identifiers. Donors were grouped into four age groups: young (average roughly 15 years), middle-aged (roughly 37), aged (about 60) and long-lived (over 80). The study analyzed two additional independent replicas of 1 million unique cDNA reads from the same blood draw for two donors, one aged 18 to 30 and one aged 80 or older. On the study overall, not on this receptor specifically: As age increased, observed TCR beta diversity per million T cells dropped in a roughly linear way, and a significant reduction was already evident by age around 41. Compared with the aged group, more naive CD4+ T cells, fewer expanded clones and increased TCR diversity were shown by the long-lived group, suggesting age selection. Because the CMV infection status of the donors was unknown, age-related changes in expanded clonotypes may potentially have been confounded. Estimates of total diversity based on one million sequenced T cells were regarded as lower bounds and as underestimates. Conclusive comparison of naive and antigen-experienced compartments was prevented by the profiling of bulk unsorted PBMCs. There was a strong correlation between observed TCR beta diversity and the percentage of naive T cells measured by flow cytometry.

The donors were about 40 Caucasian individuals from Russia, aged 6 to 90 years, who were systemically healthy. Approximately 10 milliliters of peripheral blood were collected from each donor into EDTA-treated Vacutainer tubes. PBMCs were isolated by Ficoll-Paque density-gradient centrifugation, with at least 6.5 million obtained per sample. Trizol reagent was used to extract total RNA from PBMCs, with at least 6 micrograms per sample. For every donor, an aliquot of PBMCs went through flow cytometry to measure the percentages of naive CD45RAhigh/CD27high T cells. The library relied on 5' RACE. The run used an Illumina HiSeq 2500. A second PCR of 7 to 11 cycles was performed with a sample-barcoded 5' primer and a J-beta primer mix. Each TCR beta cDNA molecule received a unique molecular identifier from a template-switch 5' adaptor carrying 12 random nucleotides. Each sample yielded at least 2.5 million CDR3-containing paired-end reads. All of the RNA was converted into first-strand cDNA using the Mint cDNA synthesis kit, with a TRBC-specific oligonucleotide serving as the primer. After uracil-DNA glycosylase treatment, a first 18-cycle PCR used universal primers M1SS and BC2_uni_R on all cDNA. Processing in the source paper ran as follows. For normalization, 1 million high-quality reads were randomly selected from each sample, with every read carrying a distinct molecular identifier. Reads sharing molecular identifiers were discarded rather than binned into consensus sequences. MiTCR, run with a Q25 quality threshold and the strictest error-elimination algorithm, handled CDR3 identification, clonotype clustering and error correction. Lower-bound total TCR beta diversity was estimated with a nonparametric unseen species model using Euler transformation. TCRdb took the public reads, trimmed them with fastp at Q25, ran MiXCR for clone calling and kept in-frame beta chains. Each record represents a unique CDR3 protein, reported with the most common genes and DNA among its rows. TCRdb, rather than the study authors, made the V and J calls. In all, the sample holds more than 1,400,000 distinct CDR3 sequences, and around 39% of those were seen once. The top ten clonotypes cover around 8% of the sample.

Counted from cysteine to phenylalanine, this CDR3 has 14 amino acids. Of the read, only the CDR3 DNA is kept; its 42 bases are in frame from base 1. V is shortened by 1 base, J by 7 bases, and the region joining them spans 16 bases. For CDR1 and CDR2, the germline V gene (reference sequence) lists DFQATT and SNEGSKA. Recombination joined TRBV20-1 with TRBJ1-2; TRBD1 might be the D gene, on 5 matching bases. Sequenced material: blood. The source is a woman between 18 and 29 years old in good health. The bases read TGCAGTGCTAGAGTTGGGCAGGGAGTAAGTGGCTACACCTTC. Translated, it reads CSARVGQGVSGYTF.